The sequence of this T cell receptor beta chain was determined in a study of T-cell memory formation after mild COVID-19. TCRdb processed the 5' RACE reads anew with MiXCR; each CDR3 protein has one entry. The sample includes fewer than 650,000 distinct CDR3 sequences, approximately 21% of them seen just once. As concerns this clonotype: Antigen specificity is unknown.

General study results and limits: Memory sampled before infection contained some responding clones, suggesting cross-reactive memory joined.

V was pared by 4 bases and J by 4 bases, with 6 bases of the junction left unmatched. The germline V gene has CDR1 SGHRS and CDR2 YFSETQ. This CDR3 has 14 amino acids. The chain combines TRBV5-1 with TRBJ1-1, with TRBD1 identical over 8 bases. The sample taken for sequencing was PBMCs or a T cell subset sorted from them (not recorded which). The sequence derives from an adult woman who had mild COVID-19 (a few samples of this study predate the infection). Cell type and time point are not known. CDR3 in amino acids: CASSPGQASTEAFF. CDR3 bases: TGCGCCAGCAGCCCGGGACAGGCCTCCACTGAAGCTTTCTTT.